This T cell receptor (beta chain) was sequenced for a study of regulatory T cells in long-lasting Graves disease. Notes on the study in general: Patients whose Graves' disease persisted exhibited lower TCR diversity than those newly diagnosed.

Construction of TCR beta libraries relied on iRepertoire HTBI primers and on Arm-PCR targeting CDR3 regions. TCRdb re-derived calls from the multiplex PCR reads in MiXCR, one entry per CDR3 protein. Of 500,000 to 800,000 distinct CDR3 sequences in the sample, about 30% were seen once. The CDR3 has 14 residues. With 6 bases clipped from V and 1 base from J, the junction kept 7 bases outside the gene matches. Germline CDR1 is SQVTM and CDR2 is ANQGSEA. On this clonotype: The antigen is not known.

Indicated time point: persistent/refractory GD, antithyroid drugs over 5 years with positive TRAb. Making the TCR library involved RNA that had been extracted from PBMCs. This chain links TRBV29-1 with TRBJ2-3, with 7 bases fitting TRBD1. The source was peripheral blood mononuclear cells (PBMCs), collected when the disease was refractory, from a patient treated with antithyroid drugs. The TCR was taken from a female donor with Graves disease. CDR3 sequence reads: CSVVTGDGTDTQYF. CDR3 coding DNA: TGCAGCGTGGTAACAGGGGATGGCACAGATACGCAGTATTTT.